The 31 T cell receptor beta chains in this list originate from one sample, sequenced in a study of T cell clones after liver transplantation. Clones were read by immunoSEQ multiplex PCR, and TCRdb kept only the in-frame ones, dropping some. The profile covers roughly 100,000 clones, with 84% appearing a single time and approximately 3% taken by the ten largest. Sample: CD4+ T cells from blood, taken around 44 months after liver transplant. The receptors shown here come from a human patient who received a liver transplant. The T cells may come from the graft donor.

This clone was observed once. The V gene is TRBV7-3, the J gene TRBJ2-3; 7 positions agree with TRBD2. Germline-derived CDR1 and CDR2 are SGHTA and FQGTGA. The CDR3 runs to 16 residues. The junction had 6 bases not matched to a gene; V was cut back by 1 base and J by 2 bases. The CDR3 DNA follows: TGTGCCAGCAGCTTAAATGGGCGGGGGTTCACAGATACGCAGTATTTT. Its translation: CASSLNGRGFTDTQYF.

This chain links TRBV6-1 with TRBJ1-5, with D tentatively TRBD1 (6 bases). Trimming took 2 bases from V and 5 from J, leaving 10 bases between them. The CDR3 consists of 14 residues. From germline, CDR1 is MNHNS and CDR2 SASEGT. CDR3 sequence (DNA): TGTGCCAGCAGTGAAATGGACAGATATCAGCCCCAGCATTTT. The encoded protein is CASSEMDRYQPQHF.

This sequence joins TRBV13 and TRBJ1-2; maybe TRBD1 (6 bases). The CDR3 runs to 16 residues. Per the germline V gene, CDR1 is PRHDT and CDR2 is FYEKMQ (reference sequence). V shed 0 bases and J shed 4 bases, with 15 bases lying between them. The CDR3 region is CASSLGGAGVLYGYTF. DNA for the CDR3: TGTGCCAGCAGCTTAGGTGGGGCAGGGGTGCTCTATGGCTACACCTTC.

This clone was detected only once. The chain has TRBV6-1 and TRBJ1-1; D perhaps matches TRBD1 (5 bases). The CDR3 covers 15 residues. The V gene lost 4 bases and the J gene lost 1 base, with 13 bases spanning the gap. CDR1 MNHNS and CDR2 SASEGT come from the germline V gene. The CDR3 reads CASSAAGTGNTEAFF. DNA for the CDR3: TGTGCCAGCAGTGCCGCCGGGACTGGGAACACTGAAGCTTTCTTT.

CDR3: CASGETGHNYEQYF. The CDR3 coding sequence is TGCGCCAGCGGGGAAACGGGACACAACTACGAGCAGTACTTC. The chain links TRBV5-1 to TRBJ2-7; the D gene is possibly TRBD1 (6 bases). This CDR3 has 14 amino acids. Germline V gene sequence: CDR1 SGHRS, CDR2 YFSETQ. Trimming shortened V by 7 bases and J by 3 bases, and 17 bases separated the two germline ends.

Notes on this clone: At one boundary the junction diverges from the germline segment, which might be a read error. The gene calls are TRBV5-1 and TRBJ1-4; 11 bases fit TRBD1. Germline V lookup: CDR1 SGHRS, CDR2 YFSETQ. The CDR3 totals 16 residues. CDR3 DNA sequence: TGCGCCAGCAGATTGGGACAGGGGGCAACTAATGAAAAACTGTTTTTT. This sequence encodes CASRLGQGATNEKLFF.

The chain employs TRBV6-5 and TRBJ1-2; D is possibly TRBD1 (5 bases). CDR3 length: 15 amino acids. CDR1 and CDR2 from the germline V gene are MNHEY and SVGAGI. V shed 6 bases and J shed 8 bases, with 22 bases lying between them. The CDR3 region has the DNA TGTGCCAGCAGCCTAGTGGGGGTTCCTGGTTACGGCTACACCTTC. Its translation is CASSLVGVPGYGYTF.

The sample holds one count of this clone. The gene calls are TRBV5-5 and TRBJ2-7; perhaps TRBD2 as D (8 bases). The CDR3 is 15 amino acids. Germline CDR1 reads SGHKS; CDR2 reads YYEKEE (reference sequence). V was clipped by 3 bases and J by 3 bases, with 16 bases between them. The CDR3 protein is CASSSRQGLVYEQYF. The DNA of the CDR3 is TGTGCCAGCAGCTCCAGACAGGGACTAGTCTACGAGCAGTACTTC.

This sequence joins TRBV5-4 and TRBJ2-1; D assignment may be TRBD1 or TRBD2 (5 bases each). V lost 4 bases, J lost 10 bases, and 18 bases lay in between. Germline lookup yields CDR1 SGHNT and CDR2 YYREEE (reference sequence). The CDR3 contains 14 residues. The DNA of the CDR3 is TGTGCCAGCAGCGGGGGTGGGGTGCTGAAGGAGCAGTTCTTC. Translation: CASSGGGVLKEQFF.

This chain uses TRBV19 with TRBJ1-3; 10 bases match TRBD1. J was trimmed by 4 bases and V by 7 bases; bases with no gene match: 7. The CDR3 runs 15 residues. Germline CDR1 LNHDA, CDR2 SQIVND (reference sequence). Here the CDR3 DNA reads TGTGCCAGTACGAAGGGGACAGGGGCCGGAAACACCATATATTTT. This gives the protein CASTKGTGAGNTIYF.

This clone has just a few counts. The V and J genes are TRBV6-5 and TRBJ2-7, with 8 bases identical to TRBD1. Per germline, CDR1 MNHEY and CDR2 SVGAGI. This CDR3 is built from 15 residues. V gave up 6 bases and J gave up 4 bases; unmatched junction bases: 11. CDR3 sequence reads: CASRYTGTGAYEQYF. CDR3 bases: TGTGCCAGCAGATATACCGGGACAGGAGCATACGAGCAGTACTTC.

The V call is TRBV27, the J call TRBJ1-5; D uncertain. CDR1 and CDR2 from the germline V gene are MNHEY and SMNVEV (reference sequence). Trimming removed 4 bases at V and 3 bases at J, with 10 bases between. This CDR3 contains 14 residues. Here the CDR3 DNA reads TGTGCCAGCAGTTCAATCAGGACCAATCAGCCCCAGCATTTT. As protein: CASSSIRTNQPQHF.

This clone occurred once. The rearrangement links TRBV6-1 to TRBJ2-5; tentatively, D is TRBD2 (6 bases). Trimming took off 3 bases at V and 7 bases at J, with 18 bases between the two ends. The CDR3 totals 15 residues. Germline lookup yields CDR1 MNHNS and CDR2 SASEGT. As DNA, the CDR3 is TGTGCCAGCAGTGATGGCGTCGGGGGTGGACCGACCCAGTACTTC. It is translated as CASSDGVGGGPTQYF.

In this sample, this clone turned up once. The chain uses TRBV11-3 and TRBJ2-5, with TRBD2 as a possible D gene (6 bases). Germline V CDR1 and CDR2: SGHNT, YENEEA. The CDR3 is 13 residues long. Trimming removed 1 base at V and 3 bases at J, with 6 bases between. DNA of the CDR3: TGTGCCAGCAGCTTAGGCGGGAAAGAGACCCAGTACTTC. Translated, it gives CASSLGGKETQYF.

This clone was counted between two and nine times. The V gene is TRBV25-1, the J gene TRBJ2-1; TRBD1 might be the D (7 bases). This CDR3 has 18 residues. Germline V gives CDR1 MGHDK, CDR2 SYGVNS. The CDR3 here is CAAGGGEGSVSSYNEQFF. The CDR3 DNA reads as TGTGCGGCAGGGGGAGGTGAGGGTAGCGTGAGCTCCTACAATGAGCAGTTCTTC.

The rearrangement uses TRBV29-1 and TRBJ2-3; D may correspond to TRBD1 or TRBD2 (7 bases each). V lost 6 bases and J 5 bases, leaving 12 bases between the germline ends. This CDR3 comprises 12 residues. Looked up from germline, CDR1 is SQVTM and CDR2 is ANQGSEA. CDR3 loop: CSVDREGDTQYF. DNA for the CDR3: TGCAGCGTCGACAGGGAGGGAGATACGCAGTATTTT.

The chain recombines TRBV5-8 with TRBJ1-4, with D perhaps TRBD1 (5 bases). The CDR3 is made up of 17 amino acids. Per the germline V gene, CDR1 is SGHTS and CDR2 is YDEGEE. V lost 0 bases to trimming and J lost 0 bases, with 12 bases between them. The CDR3 loop is CASSLGTNSATNEKLFF. The CDR3 nucleotides are TGTGCCAGCAGCTTGGGGACAAACAGCGCAACTAATGAAAAACTGTTTTTT.

The chain has TRBV5-1 and TRBJ2-5; possibly TRBD1 for D (6 bases). Trimming cost V 0 bases and J 6 bases, with 9 bases left between them. The CDR3 loop spans 13 amino acids. Germline V gene data show CDR1 as SGHRS and CDR2 as YFSETQ. The CDR3: CASSLATGQTQYF. The CDR3 coding sequence is TGCGCCAGCAGCTTGGCCACAGGGCAGACCCAGTACTTC.

The chain recombines TRBV25-1 with TRBJ1-2, with D perhaps TRBD1 (5 bases). V was cut by 3 bases and J by 6 bases, with 14 bases left in between. CDR3 length: 14 residues. In germline, CDR1 is MGHDK, CDR2 SYGVNS. The CDR3, as DNA: TGTGCCAGCAGTGAGGGGGATCTAAGGGATGGCTACACCTTC. Translation: CASSEGDLRDGYTF.

The chain couples TRBV7-3 to TRBJ2-2; TRBD2 matches at 8 bases. After removal of 5 bases from V and 1 base from J, the junction contained 6 bases not matched to a gene. From germline, CDR1 is SGHTA and CDR2 FQGTGA. The length of the CDR3 is 16 residues. CDR3 bases: TGTGCCAGCAGCCCGACGGGGGGGTGGAACACCGGGGAGCTGTTTTTT. Translated, it gives CASSPTGGWNTGELFF.

The chain uses TRBV28 and TRBJ1-4; D is ambiguous. V was shortened by 4 bases and J by 4 bases, with 13 bases between the two germline ends. Germline loops: CDR1 MDHEN, CDR2 SYDVKM. This CDR3 spans 15 amino acids. CDR3 loop: CASSSPGLFNEKLFF. CDR3 DNA: TGTGCCAGCAGTTCACCGGGTCTATTTAATGAAAAACTGTTTTTT.

The chain links TRBV30 to TRBJ2-7; no definite D call. CDR1 and CDR2 (germline): GTSNPN, SVGIG (reference sequence). Trimming took off 2 bases at V and 0 bases at J, with 17 bases between the two ends. The CDR3 spans 16 residues. The CDR3 protein is CAWSIGRLQSSYEQYF. DNA for the CDR3: TGTGCCTGGAGTATAGGACGATTACAGAGCTCCTACGAGCAGTACTTC.

The rearrangement links TRBV7-3 to TRBJ1-1; tentatively, D is TRBD1 (5 bases). V dropped 6 bases and J dropped 5 bases, with 16 bases sitting between them. The CDR3 contains 14 residues. Germline lookup yields CDR1 SGHTA and CDR2 FQGTGA. Here the CDR3 DNA reads TGTGCCAGCAGATCAGGGAATCCGGGGACTGAAGCTTTCTTT. Translation gives CASRSGNPGTEAFF.

CDR3 sequence: CASSTRQDPTEAFF. The CDR3 DNA is TGTGCCAGCAGCACTCGACAGGACCCCACTGAAGCTTTCTTT. The chain carries TRBV7-8 and TRBJ1-1; perhaps TRBD1 as D (6 bases). V lost 5 bases and J 4 bases, leaving 14 bases between the germline ends. The germline gives CDR1 SGHVS, CDR2 FQNEAQ. The CDR3 is 14 amino acids.

The chain is built from TRBV7-3 and TRBJ1-1; D is uncertain. Germline V lookup: CDR1 SGHTA, CDR2 FQGTGA. CDR3 length: 15 amino acids. Trimming stripped 5 bases from V and 0 bases from J, with 13 bases between. CDR3 in amino acids: CASSREATLNTEAFF. For the CDR3, the DNA is TGTGCCAGCAGCCGGGAGGCTACCCTGAACACTGAAGCTTTCTTT.

The rearrangement uses TRBV27 and TRBJ2-1; weak D call: TRBD1 (6 bases). Between the trimmed V and J ends, which lost 5 bases and 3 bases, there was a span of 17 bases. Germline CDR1 MNHEY, CDR2 SMNVEV (reference sequence). The length of the CDR3 is 16 residues. The CDR3 nucleotides are TGTGCCAGCAGTCATATTCGAGGGGGTATCTACAATGAGCAGTTCTTC. This translates into CASSHIRGGIYNEQFF.

The chain is built from TRBV12-5 and TRBJ1-5, with D possibly being TRBD1 (6 bases). Germline V gene sequence: CDR1 LGHNT, CDR2 FRNRAP. Trimming pared 6 bases from V and 12 bases from J, leaving 30 bases between. CDR3 length: 17 residues. This CDR3 reads CASGPGSHRAGWGGQHF. CDR3 nucleotides: TGTGCTAGTGGCCCCGGTTCCCACAGGGCGGGTTGGGGTGGCCAGCATTTT. Drawing the rest from reference TRBV12-5 and TRBJ1-5, the complete variable domain is DARVTQTPRHKVTEMGQEVTMRCQPILGHNTVFWYRQTMMQGLELLAYFRNRAPLDDSGMPKDRFSAEMPDATLATLKIQPSEPRDSAVYFCASGPGSHRAGWGGQHFGDGTRLSIL.

The chain is built from TRBV2 and TRBJ2-2; no definite D call. Trimming took 1 base from V and 5 from J, leaving 5 bases between them. This CDR3 has 13 residues. Germline V gives CDR1 SNHLY, CDR2 FYNNEI. This CDR3 is CASSEVGTGELFF. In DNA form, the CDR3 reads TGTGCCAGCAGTGAAGTTGGAACCGGGGAGCTGTTTTTT.

The gene calls are TRBV4-3 and TRBJ1-6, with TRBD1 as a possible D gene (6 bases). The CDR3 spans 19 residues. CDR1 and CDR2 (germline): LGHNA, YSLEER. V was clipped by 2 bases and J by 7 bases, with 24 bases between them. In DNA, the CDR3 is TGCGCCAGCAGCCAATCTTTCTCGGGGGCCTCTGGGCCGAATTCACCCCTCCACTTT. It encodes CASSQSFSGASGPNSPLHF.

This chain links TRBV4-1 with TRBJ1-6; 8 bases map to TRBD1. CDR3 length: 16 amino acids. Germline trimming cut 4 bases from V and 9 bases from J; bases unmatched to any gene: 11. Germline assignment: CDR1 MGHRA and CDR2 YSYEKL. As DNA, the CDR3 is TGCGCCAGCAGCCCCGATGAGGGCAGGGGGCCTTCACCCCTCCACTTT. It translates to CASSPDEGRGPSPLHF.

The J gene is TRBJ2-3, the V gene TRBV11-2; 8 nucleotides line up with TRBD1. This CDR3 contains 17 residues. The germline V gene has CDR1 SGHAT and CDR2 FQNNGV. V dropped 2 bases and J dropped 1; count of bases not matched to a gene: 8. Here the CDR3 DNA reads TGTGCCAGCAGCTTACGGCCCAGGGGACAGGGCACAGATACGCAGTATTTT. This sequence encodes CASSLRPRGQGTDTQYF. Filled out from reference TRBV11-2 and TRBJ2-3, the complete variable domain reads EAGVAQSPRYKIIEKRQSVAFWCNPISGHATLYWYQQILGQGPKLLIQFQNNGVVDDSQLPKDRFSAERLKGVDSTLKIQPAKLEDSAVYLCASSLRPRGQGTDTQYFGPGTRLTVL.